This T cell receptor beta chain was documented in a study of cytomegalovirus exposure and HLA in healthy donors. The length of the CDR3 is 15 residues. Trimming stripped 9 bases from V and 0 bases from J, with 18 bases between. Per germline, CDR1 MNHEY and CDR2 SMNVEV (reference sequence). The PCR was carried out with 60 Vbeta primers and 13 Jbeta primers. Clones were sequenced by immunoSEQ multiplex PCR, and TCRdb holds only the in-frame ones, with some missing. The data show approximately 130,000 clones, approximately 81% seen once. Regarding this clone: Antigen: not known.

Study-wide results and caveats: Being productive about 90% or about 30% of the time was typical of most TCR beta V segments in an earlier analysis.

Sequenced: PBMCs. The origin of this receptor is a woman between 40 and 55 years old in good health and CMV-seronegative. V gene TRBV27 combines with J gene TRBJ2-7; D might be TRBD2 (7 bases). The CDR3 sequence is CASRRGGRNSYEQYF. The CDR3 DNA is TGTGCCAGTAGAAGGGGGGGGAGGAACTCCTACGAGCAGTACTTC.